This T cell receptor beta chain comes out of a study of cytomegalovirus exposure and HLA in healthy donors. Broader study findings: A few chains linked to CMV were shown in vitro to be specific for CMV antigens.

With 60 Vbeta and 13 Jbeta primers, the PCR was carried out. The data were produced by immunoSEQ multiplex PCR, yet TCRdb's version contains in-frame clones alone and is incomplete. The sample consists of roughly 54,000 clones, approximately 84% of them appearing once. Notes on this clone: Its target is not known.

This TCR came from a man over 45 in good health and CMV-seronegative. Sequenced: PBMCs.

CDR3 nucleotides: TGTGCCAGCAGCTTGGGGGGGGACACTGAAGCTTTCTTT. Translation gives CASSLGGDTEAFF. This sequence joins TRBV5-5 and TRBJ1-1, with a weak D call TRBD1 (5 bases). Germline V CDR1 and CDR2: SGHKS, YYEKEE (reference sequence). The germline V and J ends were trimmed by 0 bases and 3 bases, with 6 bases remaining between them. This CDR3 contains 13 residues. The whole variable domain, remainder taken from reference TRBV5-5 and TRBJ1-1, is DAGVTQSPTHLIKTRGQQVTLRCSPISGHKSVSWYQQVLGQGPQFIFQYYEKEERGRGNFPDRFSARQFPNYSSELNVNALLLGDSALYLCASSLGGDTEAFFGQGTRLTVV.